These 17 T cell receptor beta chains were sequenced from one sample in a study of human T cells and chemical hapten exposure (dated by TCRdb to about 2021). This specimen's time point label, per the study, means: pre-sensitization, week 0. The sample's treatment or condition, from its label and the paper: therapeutic diphenylcyclopropenone sensitization with weekly scalp DPC. The receptor library was made with RACE. The sequencing machine was a NextSeq 500. TCRdb cleaned the public reads at Q25 with fastp, built clones with MiXCR and kept in-frame beta chains. Each CDR3 protein gets just one entry, which takes the most common genes and DNA from the rows behind it. The sample includes around 56,000 distinct CDR3 sequences, with 9.5% to 10% observed a single time. The ten largest clones represent around 9.5% of the sample. Sequenced material: whole blood, taken in connection with sensitization to the hapten diphenylcyclopropenone (DPC). Every receptor here comes from a man aged 40-49 years with alopecia areata. Some clones in this sample may be carry-over from other donors' samples.

This clonotype was counted between two and nine times. The chain carries TRBV28 and TRBJ1-1, with D unresolved. The germline V and J ends were trimmed by 9 bases and 2 bases, with 13 bases remaining between them. CDR1 MDHEN and CDR2 SYDVKM come from the germline V gene. The length of the CDR3 is 13 residues. The CDR3 DNA is TGTGCCAGTAAGGACGGGATCAACACTGAAGCTTTCTTT. It specifies CASKDGINTEAFF.

This clonotype was seen only a few times. The gene calls are TRBV28 and TRBJ1-4; D may be TRBD1 (6 bases). From germline, CDR1 is MDHEN and CDR2 SYDVKM. Trimming removed 6 bases from V and 2 bases from J, with 19 bases in between. This CDR3 region has 17 residues. The CDR3 DNA is TGTGCCAGCAGCGACCAGGGGCAATGGGCGACTAATGAAAAACTGTTTTTT. The encoded protein is CASSDQGQWATNEKLFF.

The chain couples TRBV28 to TRBJ1-6; D is uncertain. The CDR3 extends over 14 amino acids. The V end lost 5 bases, the J end lost 13 bases, and 18 bases lay between the germline ends. Germline V CDR1 and CDR2: MDHEN, SYDVKM. CDR3 in amino acids: CASSTTGWVSPLHF. The CDR3, as DNA: TGTGCCAGCAGTACAACCGGATGGGTCTCTCCCCTCCACTTT.

This clonotype was recorded at least ten times. V is TRBV6-6 and J is TRBJ2-5; D is uncertain. Looked up from germline, CDR1 is MNHNY and CDR2 is SVGAGI (reference sequence). Between the trimmed V and J ends, which lost 2 bases and 5 bases, there was a span of 15 bases. The CDR3 totals 15 residues. CDR3 DNA: TGTGCCAGCAGTTACCCCCCTGGGCGAGTGGAGACCCAGTACTTC. Encoded protein: CASSYPPGRVETQYF.

The table lists this clonotype with a few counts. CDR3 DNA sequence: TGTGCCAGCAGCACCCACGATGTAGGGCGGAATGAGCAGTTCTTC. Translation gives CASSTHDVGRNEQFF. This chain joins TRBV14 and TRBJ2-1; no clear D gene. Trimming took 5 bases from V and 7 from J, leaving 18 bases between them. Germline CDR1 SGHDN, CDR2 FVKESK. The CDR3 covers 15 residues. The entire variable domain, with the rest obtained from reference TRBV14 and TRBJ2-1, is as follows: EAGVTQFPSHSVIEKGQTVTLRCDPISGHDNLYWYRRVMGKEIKFLLHFVKESKQDESGMPNNRFLAERTGGTYSTLKVQPAELEDSGVYFCASSTHDVGRNEQFFGPGTRLTVL.

The J gene is TRBJ2-7, the V gene TRBV28; 8 nucleotides line up with TRBD2. The germline V gene has CDR1 MDHEN and CDR2 SYDVKM. There are 13 residues in the CDR3. Trimming removed 5 bases from V and 1 base from J; junction bases left unmatched: 1. CDR3 sequence (DNA): TGTGCCAGCAGTAGCGGGAGTTCCTACGAGCAGTACTTC. Its protein product is CASSSGSSYEQYF.

This clonotype was recorded a few times. The chain recombines TRBV7-2 with TRBJ2-7; TRBD1 matches 8 bases. The CDR3 contains 13 residues. With V trimmed by 5 bases and J by 5 bases, 5 bases remained unmatched. The V gene's germline CDR1 is SGHTA and CDR2 FQGNSA. CDR3 region: CASSTRTGNEQYF. Here the CDR3 DNA reads TGTGCCAGCAGCACCCGGACAGGGAACGAGCAGTACTTC. The full variable domain, its missing parts supplied by reference TRBV7-2 and TRBJ2-7, is GAGVSQSPSNKVTEKGKDVELRCDPISGHTALYWYRQSLGQGLEFLIYFQGNSAPDKSGLPSDRFSAERTGGSVSTLTIQRTQQEDSAVYLCASSTRTGNEQYFGPGTRLTVT.

A few counts support this clonotype. The V gene is TRBV18, the J gene TRBJ2-2; 10 positions agree with TRBD1. From germline, CDR1 is KGHSH and CDR2 LQKENI. V was pared by 5 bases and J by 3 bases, with 3 bases of the junction left unmatched. The CDR3 covers 15 residues. CDR3 bases: TGTGCCAGCTCAACCGGGACAGGGGACACCGGGGAGCTGTTTTTT. Protein product: CASSTGTGDTGELFF.

This clonotype occurred many times. The chain is built from TRBV12-3 or TRBV12-4 and TRBJ1-5, with D hard to call. CDR3 length: 13 residues. The V and J ends lost 4 bases and 4 bases respectively, with 8 bases between them. CDR3 nucleotide sequence: TGTGCCAGCAGTTCCTTGGGAAATCAGCCCCAGCATTTT. This translates into CASSSLGNQPQHF.

The chain combines TRBV19 with TRBJ2-2; D is uncertain. Trimming took off 4 bases at V and 2 bases at J, with 8 bases between the two ends. There are 14 residues in the CDR3. Per the germline V gene, CDR1 is LNHDA and CDR2 is SQIVND (reference sequence). The CDR3, as DNA: TGTGCCAGTAGTACACTCCCCAACACCGGGGAGCTGTTTTTT. It codes for CASSTLPNTGELFF.

This clonotype was detected only a few times. The chain carries TRBV3-1 and TRBJ2-7; unclear D gene. Deletions cut 1 base from V and 0 bases from J, with 7 bases between. The CDR3 has 14 amino acids. The germline gives CDR1 LGHDT, CDR2 YNNKEL (reference sequence). This CDR3 is CASSQGRYSYEQYF. For the CDR3, the DNA is TGTGCCAGCAGCCAAGGTCGGTACTCCTACGAGCAGTACTTC.

In this sample, this clonotype turned up many times. The V and J genes are TRBV27 and TRBJ2-1; D gene unclear. With 8 bases removed from V and 3 bases from J, the gap between germline ends came to 8 bases. The germline V gene has CDR1 MNHEY and CDR2 SMNVEV (reference sequence). There are 12 residues in the CDR3. The CDR3 here is CASRLNYNEQFF. The DNA for the CDR3 is TGTGCCAGCCGACTGAACTACAATGAGCAGTTCTTC.

At least ten counts were recorded for this clonotype. The V and J genes are TRBV18 and TRBJ2-5; D unresolved. Germline CDR1 reads KGHSH; CDR2 reads LQKENI. The CDR3 contains 13 residues. V lost 4 bases and J 1 base, leaving 7 bases between the germline ends. The CDR3 nucleotides read TGTGCCAGCTCACGCAACTCCCAAGAGACCCAGTACTTC. Its translation is CASSRNSQETQYF.

The V gene is TRBV7-3, the J gene TRBJ2-3; 14 bases agree with TRBD2. The V gene's germline CDR1 is SGHTA and CDR2 FQGTGA. The CDR3 extends over 20 amino acids. V dropped 1 base and J dropped 7; count of bases not matched to a gene: 16. The CDR3 DNA is TGTGCCAGCAGCTTAAGCACAGGAGGGGGACTAGCGGGAGATTCGAATACGCAGTATTTT. This gives the protein CASSLSTGGGLAGDSNTQYF.

V usage is TRBV28 and J usage is TRBJ2-1, with 9 bases matching TRBD2. Germline V CDR1 and CDR2: MDHEN, SYDVKM. The V gene end was trimmed by 6 bases and the J gene end by 7 bases; junction bases not matched to a gene: 10. CDR3 length equals 15 residues. CDR3 bases: TGTGCCAGCAGCCCTTGGGATAGCGGGAGTAATGAGCAGTTCTTC. This encodes CASSPWDSGSNEQFF.

This clonotype was observed at least ten times. This sequence joins TRBV20-1 and TRBJ2-7, with 9 bases aligning to TRBD1. The CDR3 is 15 residues long. J was trimmed by 5 bases and V by 3 bases; bases with no gene match: 11. Germline loops: CDR1 DFQATT, CDR2 SNEGSKA (reference sequence). The chain's CDR3 is CSASSLGQGFDEQYF. CDR3 bases: TGCAGTGCTAGTTCTTTGGGACAGGGTTTCGACGAGCAGTACTTC.

The rearrangement links TRBV29-1 to TRBJ2-1, with D perhaps matching TRBD1 or TRBD2 (5 bases each). The V and J ends lost 5 bases and 0 bases respectively, with 11 bases between them. The CDR3 has 14 amino acids. CDR1 and CDR2 (germline): SQVTM, ANQGSEA. The CDR3 protein is CSVRGRSSYNEQFF. The CDR3 nucleotides read TGCAGCGTTCGGGGCCGGAGCTCCTACAATGAGCAGTTCTTC.